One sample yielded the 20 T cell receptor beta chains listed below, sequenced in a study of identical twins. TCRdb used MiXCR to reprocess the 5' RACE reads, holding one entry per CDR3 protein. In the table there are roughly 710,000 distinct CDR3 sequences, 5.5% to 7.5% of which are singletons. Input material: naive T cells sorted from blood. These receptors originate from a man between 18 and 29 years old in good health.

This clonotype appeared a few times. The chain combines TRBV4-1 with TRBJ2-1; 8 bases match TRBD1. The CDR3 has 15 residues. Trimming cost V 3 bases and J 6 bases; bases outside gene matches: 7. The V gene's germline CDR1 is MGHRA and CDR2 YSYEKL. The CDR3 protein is CASSQDRVSANEQFF. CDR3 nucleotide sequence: TGCGCCAGCAGCCAGGACAGGGTTTCGGCCAATGAGCAGTTCTTC.

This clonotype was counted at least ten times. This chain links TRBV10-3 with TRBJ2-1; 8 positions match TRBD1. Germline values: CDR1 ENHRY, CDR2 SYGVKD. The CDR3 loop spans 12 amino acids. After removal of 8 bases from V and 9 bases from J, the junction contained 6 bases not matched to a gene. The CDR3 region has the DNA TGTGCCATCGAAGCAGGGGGCACTGAGCAGTTCTTC. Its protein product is CAIEAGGTEQFF.

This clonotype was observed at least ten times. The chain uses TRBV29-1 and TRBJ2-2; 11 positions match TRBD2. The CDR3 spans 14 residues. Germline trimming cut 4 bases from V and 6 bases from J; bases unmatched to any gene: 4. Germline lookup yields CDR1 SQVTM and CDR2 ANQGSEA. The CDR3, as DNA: TGCAGCGTTGTACCTAGCGGGAGGTCCGGGGAGCTGTTTTTT. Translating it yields CSVVPSGRSGELFF.

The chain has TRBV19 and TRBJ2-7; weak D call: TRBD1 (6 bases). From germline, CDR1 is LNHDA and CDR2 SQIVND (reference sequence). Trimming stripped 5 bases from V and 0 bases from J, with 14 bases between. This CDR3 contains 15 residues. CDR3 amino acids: CASSATGISSYEQYF. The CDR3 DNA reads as TGTGCCAGTAGTGCCACAGGGATCAGCTCCTACGAGCAGTACTTC.

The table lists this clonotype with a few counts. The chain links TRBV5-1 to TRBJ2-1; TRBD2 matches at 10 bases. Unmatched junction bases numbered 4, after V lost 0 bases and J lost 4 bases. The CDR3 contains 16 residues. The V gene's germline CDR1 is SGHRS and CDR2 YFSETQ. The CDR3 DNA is TGCGCCAGCAGCTTGGCGGGACTAGCGTTGTACAATGAGCAGTTCTTC. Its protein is CASSLAGLALYNEQFF.

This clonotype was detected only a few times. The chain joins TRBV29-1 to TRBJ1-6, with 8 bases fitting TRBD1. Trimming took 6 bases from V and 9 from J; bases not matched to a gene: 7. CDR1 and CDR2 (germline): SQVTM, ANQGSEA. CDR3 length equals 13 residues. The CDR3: CSVGFGTGSPLHF. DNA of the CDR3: TGCAGCGTGGGATTCGGGACAGGTTCACCCCTCCACTTT.

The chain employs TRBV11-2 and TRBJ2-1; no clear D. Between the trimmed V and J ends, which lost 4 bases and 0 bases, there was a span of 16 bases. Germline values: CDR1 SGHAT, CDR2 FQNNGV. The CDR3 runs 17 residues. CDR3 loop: CASSYDRLRSSYNEQFF. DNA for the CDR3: TGTGCCAGCAGCTATGATAGACTCCGGAGCTCCTACAATGAGCAGTTCTTC. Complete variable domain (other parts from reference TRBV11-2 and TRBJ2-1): EAGVAQSPRYKIIEKRQSVAFWCNPISGHATLYWYQQILGQGPKLLIQFQNNGVVDDSQLPKDRFSAERLKGVDSTLKIQPAKLEDSAVYLCASSYDRLRSSYNEQFFGPGTRLTVL.

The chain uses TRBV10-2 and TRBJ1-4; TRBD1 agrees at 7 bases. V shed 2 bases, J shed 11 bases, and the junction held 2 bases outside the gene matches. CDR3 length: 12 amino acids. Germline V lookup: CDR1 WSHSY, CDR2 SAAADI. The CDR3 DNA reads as TGCGCCAGCAGTGAGACAGGGGCCAAACTGTTTTTT. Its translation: CASSETGAKLFF.

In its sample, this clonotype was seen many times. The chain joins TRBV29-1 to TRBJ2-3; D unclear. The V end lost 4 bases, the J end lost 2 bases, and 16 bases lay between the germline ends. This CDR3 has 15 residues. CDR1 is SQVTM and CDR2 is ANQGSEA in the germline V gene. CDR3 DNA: TGCAGCGTTGGGCTACCGGGTGTCCCCACAGATACGCAGTATTTT. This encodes CSVGLPGVPTDTQYF.

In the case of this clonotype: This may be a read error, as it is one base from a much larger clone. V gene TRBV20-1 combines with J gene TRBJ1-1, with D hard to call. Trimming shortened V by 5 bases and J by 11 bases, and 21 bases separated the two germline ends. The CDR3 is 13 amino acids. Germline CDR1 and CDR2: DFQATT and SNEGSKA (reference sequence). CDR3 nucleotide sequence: TGCAGTGCTCTAAGATGGAACCCTCACGGGGCTTTCTTT. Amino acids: CSALRWNPHGAFF.

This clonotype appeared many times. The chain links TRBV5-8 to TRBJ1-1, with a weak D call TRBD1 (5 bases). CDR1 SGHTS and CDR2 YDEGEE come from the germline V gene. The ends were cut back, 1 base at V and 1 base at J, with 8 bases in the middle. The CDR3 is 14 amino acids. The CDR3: CASSLIQGNTEAFF. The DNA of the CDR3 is TGTGCCAGCAGCTTGATTCAGGGGAACACTGAAGCTTTCTTT. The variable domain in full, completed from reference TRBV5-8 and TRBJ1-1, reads EAGVTQSPTHLIKTRGQQATLRCSPISGHTSVYWYQQALGLGLQFLLWYDEGEERNRGNFPPRFSGRQFPNYSSELNVNALELEDSALYLCASSLIQGNTEAFFGQGTRLTVV.

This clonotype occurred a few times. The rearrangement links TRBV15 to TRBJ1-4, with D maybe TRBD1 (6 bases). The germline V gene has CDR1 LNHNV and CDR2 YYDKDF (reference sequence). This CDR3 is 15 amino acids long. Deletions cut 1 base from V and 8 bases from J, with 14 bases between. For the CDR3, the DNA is TGTGCCACCAGCAGAGTGGTTCGGGGGGGCGAAAAACTGTTTTTT. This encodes CATSRVVRGGEKLFF.

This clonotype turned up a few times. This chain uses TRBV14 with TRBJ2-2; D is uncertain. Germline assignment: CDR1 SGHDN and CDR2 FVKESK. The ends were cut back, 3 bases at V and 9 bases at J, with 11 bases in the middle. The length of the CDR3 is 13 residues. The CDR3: CASSQRSHWELFF. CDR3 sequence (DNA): TGTGCCAGCAGCCAGAGGTCCCACTGGGAGCTGTTTTTT.

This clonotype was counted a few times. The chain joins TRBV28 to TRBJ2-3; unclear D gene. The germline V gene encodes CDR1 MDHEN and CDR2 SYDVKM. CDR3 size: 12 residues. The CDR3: CATLGRRIPQYF. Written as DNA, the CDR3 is TGTGCAACTTTAGGACGCCGGATACCGCAGTATTTT.

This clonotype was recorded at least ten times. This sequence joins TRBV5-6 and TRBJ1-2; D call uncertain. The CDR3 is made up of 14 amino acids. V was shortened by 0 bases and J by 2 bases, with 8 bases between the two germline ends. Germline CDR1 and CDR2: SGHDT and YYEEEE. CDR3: CASSLDRLNYGYTF. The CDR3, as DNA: TGTGCCAGCAGCTTGGATCGTTTAAACTATGGCTACACCTTC.

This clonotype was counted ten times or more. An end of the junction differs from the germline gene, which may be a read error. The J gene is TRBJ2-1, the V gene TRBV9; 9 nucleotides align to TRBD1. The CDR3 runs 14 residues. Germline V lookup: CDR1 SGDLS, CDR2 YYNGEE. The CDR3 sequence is CASSPGQGILGEAF. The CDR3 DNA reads TGTGCCAGCAGTCCGGGACAGGGTATACTAGGGGAAGCCTTC. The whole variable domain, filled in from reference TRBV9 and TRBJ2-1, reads DSGVTQTPKHLITATGQRVTLRCSPRSGDLSVYWYQQSLDQGLQFLIQYYNGEERAKGNILERFSAQQFPDLHSELNLSSLELGDSALYFCASSPGQGILGEAFGPGTRLTVL.

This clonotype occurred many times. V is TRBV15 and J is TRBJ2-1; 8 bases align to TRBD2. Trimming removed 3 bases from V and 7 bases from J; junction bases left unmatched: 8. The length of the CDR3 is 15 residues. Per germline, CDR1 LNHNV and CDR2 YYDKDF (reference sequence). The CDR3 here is CATSSTAGDWNEQFF. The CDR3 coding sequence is TGTGCCACCAGCAGTACAGCGGGAGATTGGAATGAGCAGTTCTTC. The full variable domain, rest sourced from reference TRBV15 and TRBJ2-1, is DAMVIQNPRYQVTQFGKPVTLSCSQTLNHNVMYWYQQKSSQAPKLLFHYYDKDFNNEADTPDNFQSRRPNTSFCFLDIRSPGLGDTAMYLCATSSTAGDWNEQFFGPGTRLTVL.

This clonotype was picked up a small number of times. The CDR3 sequence is CASSLAVNSYNEQFF. The CDR3 DNA is TGTGCCAGCAGTCTAGCGGTCAACTCCTACAATGAGCAGTTCTTC. V is TRBV7-9 and J is TRBJ2-1; 7 bases fit TRBD2. Trimming removed 6 bases from V and 0 bases from J; junction bases left unmatched: 5. Germline values: CDR1 SEHNR, CDR2 FQNEAQ (reference sequence). This CDR3 is built from 15 residues.

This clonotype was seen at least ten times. CDR3 protein: CASRRTGDSGNTIYF. DNA of the CDR3: TGTGCCAGCAGGCGGACAGGGGACTCTGGAAACACCATATATTTT. This chain links TRBV7-9 with TRBJ1-3, with 9 bases aligning to TRBD1. From germline, CDR1 is SEHNR and CDR2 FQNEAQ (reference sequence). The CDR3 length is 15 residues. V was pared by 6 bases and J by 0 bases, with 3 bases of the junction left unmatched.

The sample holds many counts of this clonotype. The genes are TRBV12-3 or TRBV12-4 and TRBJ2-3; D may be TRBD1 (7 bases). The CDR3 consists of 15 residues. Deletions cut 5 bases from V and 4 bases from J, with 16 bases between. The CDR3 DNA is TGTGCCAGCAGTACCCTACAGGGGAGGTCAGATACGCAGTATTTT. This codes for CASSTLQGRSDTQYF.